This is a list of T cell receptor beta chains from one sample in a study of T cell changes during pregnancy in multiple sclerosis. Only in-frame clones appear in the TCRdb table, and some are missing; sequencing was by immunoSEQ multiplex PCR. The sample lists around 65,000 clones; approximately 90% were seen once. Sequenced material: peripheral blood, taken in the third trimester of pregnancy. The receptors stem from a female donor in good health, enrolled as a control in a pregnancy study. Both conserved end residues are part of each CDR3.

V	J	CDR3
TRBV18	TRBJ1-2	CASSPSQGAGYTF
TRBV4-3	TRBJ2-3	CASSQESGWDTQYF
TRBV27	TRBJ2-7	CASMISGGLYEQYF
TRBV7-8	TRBJ1-1	CASGQGGYTEAFF
TRBV7-2	TRBJ2-7	CASSLQGNEQYF
TRBV7-3	TRBJ1-5	CASSSDRGFQPQHF
TRBV7-8	TRBJ1-5	CASSFSGQPQHF
TRBV2	TRBJ1-1	CASTGQGDAFF
TRBV12-1	TRBJ1-1	CASSPRQAMNTEAFF
TRBV9	TRBJ1-1	CASSVAGDRETEAFF
TRBV5-5	TRBJ1-2	CASSLTARASSYTF
TRBV7-2	TRBJ2-3	CASSSILEGLSSTDTQYF
TRBV19	TRBJ1-1	CASRGQGFTEAFF
TRBV27	TRBJ1-5	CASSLRRGSNQPQHF
TRBV29-1	TRBJ1-2	CSVYSPNYGYTF
TRBV11-3	TRBJ2-5	CASSLSAGTETQYF
TRBV7-2	TRBJ1-5	CASSLVRGSNQPQHF
TRBV28	TRBJ2-7	CATTMGGYGQYF
TRBV4-3	TRBJ2-1	CASSQETGGNNEQFF
TRBV27	TRBJ1-2	CASSSSPDRGYGYTF
TRBV4-2	TRBJ1-4	CASSQDPGLGEKLFF
TRBV28	TRBJ2-5	CASSFRLWETQYF
TRBV10-3	TRBJ2-7	CAISERAGTGREQYF
TRBV4-3	TRBJ1-2	CASSRTGGTLYGYTF
TRBV18	TRBJ1-1	CASSPPIAVDTEAFF
TRBV4-2	TRBJ2-7	CASSQVILYEQYF
TRBV29-1	TRBJ2-1	CSVGVQGRNEQFF
TRBV5-7	TRBJ1-4	CASSSRQGGVSFEGEKLFF
TRBV2	TRBJ2-7	CASSQQAFEQYF
TRBV18	TRBJ2-5	CASSPGQGQETQYF
TRBV5-8	TRBJ1-6	CASSGEFPYNSPLHF
TRBV7-6	TRBJ2-1	CASSLVLYNEQFF
TRBV19	TRBJ1-2	CASSYSPYGYTF
TRBV4-1	TRBJ1-5	CASSQDGGDQPQHF
TRBV29-1	TRBJ2-7	CSVEVRRGVRESKGGYEQYF
TRBV5-6	TRBJ1-2	CASSGTADYYGYTF
TRBV4-3	TRBJ2-7	CASSQETEGEQYF
TRBV4-3	TRBJ1-2	CASSQELRADYGYTF
TRBV7-2	TRBJ1-5	CASSLYQVGGQPQHF
TRBV25-1	TRBJ1-3	CASRNAARNTIYF
TRBV27	TRBJ2-5	CASGRGTQYF
TRBV5-8	TRBJ2-4	CASTLDAGGLGKNIQYF
TRBV9	TRBJ1-3	CASSVSGPGNTIYF
TRBV28	TRBJ1-1	CASRPTRKMNTEAFF
TRBV2	TRBJ2-5	CASSEAGGGETQYF
TRBV10-3	TRBJ1-3	CAIGTGGNTIYF
TRBV25-1	TRBJ2-3	CASSESRGLGADTQYF
TRBV7-2	TRBJ2-2	CASSQGTGELFF
TRBV27	TRBJ1-1	CASSLTQGAFGAFF
TRBV18	TRBJ2-5	CASSPPGLADQETQYF
TRBV6-5	TRBJ1-1	CASSYDRGLSEAFF